The 31 T cell receptor beta chains reported below all come from one sample, sequenced in a study of cytomegalovirus exposure and HLA in healthy donors. Both 60 Vbeta primers and 13 Jbeta primers went into the PCR. Clones were sequenced by immunoSEQ multiplex PCR, and TCRdb holds only the in-frame ones, with some missing. The sample lists 100,000 to 150,000 clones; 70% to 85% were seen once. Material for sequencing was PBMCs. The receptor set was obtained from a boy aged 2-15 years in good health and CMV-seronegative.

The V gene is TRBV30, the J gene TRBJ2-4, with 8 bases that match TRBD2. V dropped 5 bases and J dropped 9; count of bases not matched to a gene: 18. Looked up from germline, CDR1 is GTSNPN and CDR2 is SVGIG (reference sequence). The CDR3 runs to 16 residues. This chain's CDR3 is CAWVTTSGLPQGIQYF. The CDR3 DNA reads as TGTGCCTGGGTAACTACTAGCGGATTACCTCAGGGCATTCAGTACTTC.

The chain couples TRBV27 to TRBJ1-6, with 8 positions matching TRBD1. The CDR3 contains 16 residues. The germline gives CDR1 MNHEY, CDR2 SMNVEV (reference sequence). Trimming at V came to 8 bases and at J to 4 bases, leaving 10 bases not matched to a gene. This chain's CDR3 is CASLPGTGLYNSPLHF. The CDR3 coding sequence is TGTGCCAGCCTACCAGGGACAGGACTATATAATTCACCCCTCCACTTT.

J is TRBJ2-7 and V is TRBV6-5; 11 positions agree with TRBD2. V dropped 4 bases and J dropped 6; count of bases not matched to a gene: 2. Germline lookup yields CDR1 MNHEY and CDR2 SVGAGI. The CDR3 extends over 13 amino acids. CDR3 in DNA: TGTGCCAGCAGTTTAACTAGCGGGGGCGAGCAGTACTTC. The encoded protein is CASSLTSGGEQYF.

The chain couples TRBV27 to TRBJ2-3; 10 bases are a match to TRBD1. Germline CDR1 reads MNHEY; CDR2 reads SMNVEV (reference sequence). This CDR3 has 18 residues. The ends lost 2 bases at V and 0 bases at J; junction bases unmatched: 8. CDR3 DNA: TGTGCCAGCAGTTTAAGGGACAGGGGACCCCCTAGCACAGATACGCAGTATTTT. Amino acid sequence: CASSLRDRGPPSTDTQYF.

This chain connects TRBV6-6 to TRBJ1-5; 11 nucleotides line up with TRBD1. From germline, CDR1 is MNHNY and CDR2 SVGAGI (reference sequence). The CDR3 is 16 amino acids. After removal of 5 bases from V and 1 base from J, the junction contained 4 bases not matched to a gene. The CDR3 region has the DNA TGTGCCAGCAGTACCCGGACAGGGGGCAGCAATCAGCCCCAGCATTTT. This sequence encodes CASSTRTGGSNQPQHF.

V usage is TRBV27 and J usage is TRBJ1-2; weak D call: TRBD1 (6 bases). This CDR3 spans 13 amino acids. V gave up 11 bases and J gave up 1 base, with 14 bases separating them. Looked up from germline, CDR1 is MNHEY and CDR2 is SMNVEV (reference sequence). CDR3 bases: TGTGCCGCAGGGGTGGACGGTAACTATGGCTACACCTTC. This gives the protein CAAGVDGNYGYTF.

A note on this clone: An end of the junction differs from the germline gene, which may be a read error. The same CDR3 arises from other DNA sequences in this sample as well. V gene TRBV13 combines with J gene TRBJ2-5; D might be TRBD1 (6 bases). Germline V gene lookup returns CDR1 PRHDT and CDR2 FYEKMQ (reference sequence). The CDR3 extends over 16 amino acids. CDR3 sequence reads: CASSLARTANQETQYF. CDR3 nucleotide sequence: TGTGCCAGCAGCTTAGCGCGGACAGCTAACCAGGAGACCCAGTACTTC.

This chain connects TRBV2 to TRBJ1-1; D not certain. The V gene's germline CDR1 is SNHLY and CDR2 FYNNEI. The CDR3 spans 10 residues. The germline V and J ends were trimmed by 4 bases and 11 bases, with 8 bases remaining between them. CDR3 nucleotides: TGTGCCAGCAGTGGAGGGTGGGCTTTCTTT. Translating gives CASSGGWAFF.

The rearrangement uses TRBV9 and TRBJ2-7; 7 nucleotides line up with TRBD2. This CDR3 comprises 15 residues. Germline CDR1 SGDLS, CDR2 YYNGEE. With 4 bases clipped from V and 7 bases from J, the junction kept 14 bases outside the gene matches. In DNA form, the CDR3 reads TGTGCCAGCAGCCCCCGGAAGTGGTGGGGGGGGGAGCAGTACGTC. Translation: CASSPRKWWGGEQYV.

Comments on this clone: A junction boundary mismatches the germline segment, possibly from a read error. V and J are TRBV7-9 and TRBJ1-2, with TRBD1 identical over 7 bases. This CDR3 is built from 16 residues. Germline loops: CDR1 SEHNR, CDR2 FQNEAQ (reference sequence). In DNA, the CDR3 is TGTTCCAGCAGCTTAGAACGGGGCAGGGGGTTTAATGGCTACACCTTC. It encodes CSSSLERGRGFNGYTF.

The rearrangement uses TRBV5-1 and TRBJ2-5; tentative D call: TRBD2 (5 bases). This CDR3 spans 15 amino acids. Trimming removed 0 bases from V and 5 bases from J, with 14 bases in between. Germline-derived CDR1 and CDR2 are SGHRS and YFSETQ. The DNA of the CDR3 is TGCGCCAGCAGCTTGGCCGGCATCACGGGGGAGACCCAGTACTTC. Its translation is CASSLAGITGETQYF.

The chain has TRBV15 and TRBJ2-7; 7 bases line up with TRBD1. From germline, CDR1 is LNHNV and CDR2 YYDKDF (reference sequence). J was trimmed by 2 bases and V by 2 bases; bases with no gene match: 3. The CDR3 runs 14 residues. The CDR3 coding sequence is TGTGCCACCAGCAGACATGACAGGGCCTACGAGCAGTACTTC. Translation: CATSRHDRAYEQYF.

The CDR3 loop reads CASSTDTGELFF. The CDR3, as DNA: TGTGCCAGCAGCACAGACACCGGGGAGCTGTTTTTT. The chain combines TRBV21-1 with TRBJ2-2; the tabulated D call, TRBD1, remains unverified against the DNA. TRBV21-1 corresponds to a pseudogene. The CDR3 covers 12 residues.

The rearrangement links TRBV5-1 to TRBJ2-3; 15 positions agree with TRBD2. Germline loops: CDR1 SGHRS, CDR2 YFSETQ. Trimming cost V 4 bases and J 4 bases; bases outside gene matches: 4. This CDR3 is built from 16 residues. The CDR3 protein is CASSPGLAGGPDTQYF. CDR3 DNA: TGCGCCAGCAGCCCGGGACTAGCGGGAGGTCCAGATACGCAGTATTTT.

The chain joins TRBV6-4 to TRBJ2-2; tentatively, D is TRBD2 (5 bases). The germline V gene encodes CDR1 MRHNA and CDR2 SNTAGT. This CDR3 comprises 15 residues. With 0 bases removed from V and 0 bases from J, the gap between germline ends came to 5 bases. The CDR3 loop is CASSDSGANTGELFF. CDR3 coding DNA: TGTGCCAGCAGTGACTCGGGAGCGAACACCGGGGAGCTGTTTTTT.

The chain links TRBV5-6 to TRBJ2-1, with D tentatively TRBD1 (5 bases). The CDR3 has 14 residues. Germline assignment: CDR1 SGHDT and CDR2 YYEEEE. V lost 1 base, J lost 4 bases, and 9 bases lay in between. The CDR3 protein is CASSLLQEYNEQFF. The DNA of the CDR3 is TGTGCCAGCAGCTTGCTACAGGAATACAATGAGCAGTTCTTC. Supplemented by reference TRBV5-6 and TRBJ2-1, the full variable domain reads DAGVTQSPTHLIKTRGQQVTLRCSPKSGHDTVSWYQQALGQGPQFIFQYYEEEERQRGNFPDRFSGHQFPNYSSELNVNALLLGDSALYLCASSLLQEYNEQFFGPGTRLTVL.

The CDR3: CASSQDGVAGGRMETQYF. In nucleotides, the CDR3 is TGCGCCAGCAGCCAAGATGGAGTAGCGGGGGGGCGAATGGAGACCCAGTACTTC. V is TRBV4-3 and J is TRBJ2-5; 11 positions match TRBD2. The germline V gene has CDR1 LGHNA and CDR2 YSLEER. J lost 5 bases, V lost 0 bases, and 11 bases had no gene match. This CDR3 contains 18 residues.

This clone was counted only a few times. The chain couples TRBV27 to TRBJ2-1; D is perhaps TRBD2 (6 bases). The length of the CDR3 is 14 residues. Trimming stripped 7 bases from V and 0 bases from J, with 10 bases between. Germline V gives CDR1 MNHEY, CDR2 SMNVEV (reference sequence). CDR3 amino acids: CASTLGGSYNEQFF. CDR3 nucleotide sequence: TGTGCCAGCACCCTCGGGGGCTCCTACAATGAGCAGTTCTTC.

Only one count was recorded for this clone. The gene calls are TRBV6-5 and TRBJ2-3; TRBD2 might be the D (6 bases). Germline values: CDR1 MNHEY, CDR2 SVGAGI. Trimming removed 5 bases from V and 4 bases from J, with 10 bases in between. This CDR3 region has 13 residues. CDR3 in amino acids: CASSPRLADTQYF. The DNA for the CDR3 is TGTGCCAGCAGTCCAAGACTAGCAGATACGCAGTATTTT.

This clone turned up a few times. V is TRBV5-4 and J is TRBJ1-4, with D uncertain. Trimming shortened V by 4 bases and J by 5 bases, and 12 bases separated the two germline ends. Germline V CDR1 and CDR2: SGHNT, YYREEE (reference sequence). There are 14 residues in the CDR3. CDR3 bases: TGTGCCAGCAGCGCGCCCTATAGAAATGAAAAACTGTTTTTT. Translated: CASSAPYRNEKLFF.

The rearrangement joins TRBV14 to TRBJ2-1, with D unresolved. Looked up from germline, CDR1 is SGHDN and CDR2 is FVKESK. Trimming shortened V by 0 bases and J by 8 bases, and 8 bases separated the two germline ends. The CDR3 runs to 13 residues. This CDR3 reads CASSQEYGYEQFF. CDR3 coding DNA: TGTGCCAGCAGCCAAGAATACGGTTATGAGCAGTTCTTC.

Points on this clone: The junction does not match germline at one end; this may be a read error. The chain employs TRBV7-9 and TRBJ2-1, with 9 bases identical to TRBD2. Germline CDR1 reads SEHNR; CDR2 reads FQNEAQ (reference sequence). The CDR3 is made up of 16 amino acids. The CDR3 sequence is CSSSLELAGSYNEQFF. Here the CDR3 DNA reads TGTTCCAGCAGCTTAGAACTAGCGGGCTCCTACAATGAGCAGTTCTTC.

This chain connects TRBV7-9 to TRBJ1-2; no firm D call. CDR3 size: 16 residues. Germline assignment: CDR1 SEHNR and CDR2 FQNEAQ (reference sequence). V dropped 1 base and J dropped 2 bases, with 14 bases sitting between them. DNA of the CDR3: TGTGCCAGCAGCTTAGATGATACGGGGTCCAACTATGGCTACACCTTC. Its protein product is CASSLDDTGSNYGYTF.

The rearrangement uses TRBV19 and TRBJ1-2, with a weak D call TRBD1 (6 bases). CDR1 LNHDA and CDR2 SQIVND come from the germline V gene (reference sequence). The CDR3 sequence is 16 residues long. Between the trimmed V and J ends, which lost 0 bases and 8 bases, there was a span of 19 bases. The CDR3 sequence: CASSIDRRQASRGYTF. Written as DNA, the CDR3 is TGTGCCAGTAGTATAGATCGAAGACAGGCCTCGAGAGGCTACACCTTC.

The chain couples TRBV7-2 to TRBJ1-1; 7 bases are a match to TRBD1. Germline CDR1 is SGHTA and CDR2 is FQGNSA. V was clipped by 6 bases and J by 4 bases; unmatched bases: 5. The CDR3 loop spans 13 amino acids. The CDR3 protein is CASRPTGFTEAFF. The CDR3, as DNA: TGTGCCAGCAGGCCGACAGGGTTCACTGAAGCTTTCTTT.

This clone was observed a few times. This chain connects TRBV27 to TRBJ1-2; unclear D gene. Germline lookup yields CDR1 MNHEY and CDR2 SMNVEV (reference sequence). Trimming pared 5 bases from V and 4 bases from J, leaving 14 bases between. CDR3 length: 14 residues. In DNA form, the CDR3 reads TGTGCCAGCAGTATAGGAGGCCGGGGCTATGGCTACACCTTC. As protein: CASSIGGRGYGYTF.

V usage is TRBV6-5 and J usage is TRBJ1-2; 7 nucleotides line up with TRBD1. The V segment lost 6 bases and the J segment 8 bases; nucleotides outside the gene matches: 6. CDR1 and CDR2 from the germline V gene are MNHEY and SVGAGI. The CDR3 sequence is 12 residues long. The DNA for the CDR3 is TGTGCCAGCAGCTCAACAGGGGCCGGCTACACCTTC. Amino acid sequence: CASSSTGAGYTF.

This sequence joins TRBV10-2 and TRBJ2-7; D unresolved. V dropped 7 bases and J dropped 4 bases, with 23 bases sitting between them. Germline values: CDR1 WSHSY, CDR2 SAAADI. The CDR3 is 16 residues long. The CDR3 loop is CASTNLQTEYHYEQYF. For the CDR3, the DNA is TGCGCCAGCACCAACCTTCAGACTGAGTACCATTACGAGCAGTACTTC.

The chain carries TRBV19 and TRBJ2-3; no definite D call. The CDR3 is 13 residues long. V was cut by 3 bases and J by 5 bases, with 9 bases left in between. Germline V gene data show CDR1 as LNHDA and CDR2 as SQIVND (reference sequence). The DNA of the CDR3 is TGTGCCAGTAGTATTGGCTCCCAAGATACGCAGTATTTT. Its translation is CASSIGSQDTQYF.

The J gene is TRBJ2-3, the V gene TRBV5-4; 7 bases are a match to TRBD2. With V trimmed by 3 bases and J by 1 base, 5 bases remained unmatched. Germline loops: CDR1 SGHNT, CDR2 YYREEE (reference sequence). This CDR3 spans 15 amino acids. The CDR3 sequence: CASSWEGRGTDTQYF. The CDR3 DNA reads TGTGCCAGCAGCTGGGAGGGGAGGGGCACAGATACGCAGTATTTT.

This clone has only a few counts. The rearrangement joins TRBV20-1 to TRBJ2-1; D ambiguous. The CDR3 is 10 amino acids. The germline V gene has CDR1 DFQATT and CDR2 SNEGSKA (reference sequence). Between the trimmed V and J ends, which lost 2 bases and 8 bases, there was a span of 4 bases. The CDR3 DNA reads as TGCAGTGCTAGAAGCGATGAGCAGTTCTTC. It is translated as CSARSDEQFF.